This entry describes one T cell receptor beta chain. This table comes from immunoSEQ multiplex PCR, and its TCRdb copy is limited to in-frame clones, with some not included. The data hold around 70,000 clones, with approximately 80% observed a single time. The data were obtained in a study of blood T cell repertoires in COVID-19. Study details: COVID-19 samples, acute and convalescent, were from the United States, Italy and Spain. T cells, B-cell-depleted T cells, or PBMCs provided the cDNA or gDNA that served as material.

With V trimmed by 4 bases and J by 2 bases, 7 bases remained unmatched. This CDR3 contains 17 residues. Germline lookup yields CDR1 SGHNT and CDR2 YYREEE (reference sequence). The material sequenced was peripheral blood. The rearrangement uses TRBV5-4 and TRBJ2-7; 15 bases match TRBD2. The receptor was isolated from a woman between 55 and 75 years old with acute or convalescent COVID-19. Here the CDR3 DNA reads TGTGCCAGCAGCCCGGGACTAGCGGGGGGTAACGCCTACGAGCAGTACTTC. Amino acids: CASSPGLAGGNAYEQYF.